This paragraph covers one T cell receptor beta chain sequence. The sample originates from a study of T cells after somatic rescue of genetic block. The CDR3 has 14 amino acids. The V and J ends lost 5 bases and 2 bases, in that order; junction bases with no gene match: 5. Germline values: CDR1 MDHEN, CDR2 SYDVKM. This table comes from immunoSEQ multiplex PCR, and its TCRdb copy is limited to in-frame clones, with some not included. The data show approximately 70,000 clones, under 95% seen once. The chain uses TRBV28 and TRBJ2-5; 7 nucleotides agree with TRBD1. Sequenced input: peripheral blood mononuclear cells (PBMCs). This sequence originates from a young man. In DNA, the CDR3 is TGTGCCAGCAGTCACCGGGACAGACAAGAGACCCAGTACTTC. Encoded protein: CASSHRDRQETQYF. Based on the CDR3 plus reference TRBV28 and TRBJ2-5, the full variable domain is DVKVTQSSRYLVKRTGEKVFLECVQDMDHENMFWYRQDPGLGLRLIYFSYDVKMKEKGDIPEGYSVSREKKERFSLILESASTNQTSMYLCASSHRDRQETQYFGPGTRLLVL.